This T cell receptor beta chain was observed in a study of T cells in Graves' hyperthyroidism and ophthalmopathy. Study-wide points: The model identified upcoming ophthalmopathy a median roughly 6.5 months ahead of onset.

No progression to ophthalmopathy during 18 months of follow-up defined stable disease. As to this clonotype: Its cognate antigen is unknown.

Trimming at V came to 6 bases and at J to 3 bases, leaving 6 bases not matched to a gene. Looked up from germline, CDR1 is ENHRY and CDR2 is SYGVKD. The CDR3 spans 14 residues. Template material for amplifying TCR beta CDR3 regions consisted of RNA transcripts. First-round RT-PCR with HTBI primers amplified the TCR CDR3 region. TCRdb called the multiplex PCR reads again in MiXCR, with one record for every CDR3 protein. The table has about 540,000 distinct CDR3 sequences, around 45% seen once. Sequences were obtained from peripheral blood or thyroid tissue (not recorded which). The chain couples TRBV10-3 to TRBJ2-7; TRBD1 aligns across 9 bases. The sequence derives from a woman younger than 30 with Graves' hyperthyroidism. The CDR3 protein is CAIRETGGSYEQYF. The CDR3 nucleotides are TGTGCCATCAGGGAGACAGGGGGGAGCTACGAGCAGTACTTC.